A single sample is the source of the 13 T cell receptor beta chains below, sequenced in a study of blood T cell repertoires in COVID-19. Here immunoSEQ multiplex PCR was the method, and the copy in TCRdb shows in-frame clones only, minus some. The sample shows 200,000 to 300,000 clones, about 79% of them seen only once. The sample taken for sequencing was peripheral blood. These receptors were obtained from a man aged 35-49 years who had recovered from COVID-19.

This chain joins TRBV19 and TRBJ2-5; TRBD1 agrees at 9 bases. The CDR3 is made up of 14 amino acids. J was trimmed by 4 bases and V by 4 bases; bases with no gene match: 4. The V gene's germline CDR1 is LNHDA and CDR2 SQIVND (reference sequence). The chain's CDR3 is CASSTATGGETQYF. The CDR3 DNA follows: TGTGCCAGTAGTACGGCGACAGGGGGAGAGACCCAGTACTTC.

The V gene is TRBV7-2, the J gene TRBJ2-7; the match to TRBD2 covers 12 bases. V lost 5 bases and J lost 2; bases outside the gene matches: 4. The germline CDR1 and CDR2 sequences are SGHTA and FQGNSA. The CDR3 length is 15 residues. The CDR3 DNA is TGTGCCAGCAGCCCGGGACTAGCGGGTGCCTACGAGCAGTACTTC. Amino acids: CASSPGLAGAYEQYF.

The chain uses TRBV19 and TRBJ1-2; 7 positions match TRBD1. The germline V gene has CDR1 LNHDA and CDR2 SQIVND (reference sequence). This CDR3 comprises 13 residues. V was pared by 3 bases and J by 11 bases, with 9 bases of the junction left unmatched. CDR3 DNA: TGTGCCAGTAGTATCTCACAGGGGACAAGGTACACCTTC. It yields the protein CASSISQGTRYTF.

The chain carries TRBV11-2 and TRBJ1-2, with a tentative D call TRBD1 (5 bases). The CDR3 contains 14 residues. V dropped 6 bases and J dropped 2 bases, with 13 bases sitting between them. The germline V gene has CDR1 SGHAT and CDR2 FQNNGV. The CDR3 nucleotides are TGTGCCAGCAGTCTCGGACACGAGAACTATGGCTACACCTTC. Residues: CASSLGHENYGYTF.

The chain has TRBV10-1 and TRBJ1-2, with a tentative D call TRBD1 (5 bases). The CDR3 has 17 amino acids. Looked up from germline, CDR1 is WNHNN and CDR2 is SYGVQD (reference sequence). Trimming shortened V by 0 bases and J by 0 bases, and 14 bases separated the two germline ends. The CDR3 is CASSESRGVGSNYGYTF. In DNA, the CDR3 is TGCGCCAGCAGTGAGTCCCGGGGGGTCGGATCTAACTATGGCTACACCTTC.

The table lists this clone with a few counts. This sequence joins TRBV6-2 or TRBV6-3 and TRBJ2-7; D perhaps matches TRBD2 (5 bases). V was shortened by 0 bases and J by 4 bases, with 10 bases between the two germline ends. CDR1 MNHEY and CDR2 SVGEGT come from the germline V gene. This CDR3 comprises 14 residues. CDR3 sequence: CASSYSLVGYEQYF. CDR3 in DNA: TGTGCCAGCAGTTACTCACTAGTGGGATACGAGCAGTACTTC.

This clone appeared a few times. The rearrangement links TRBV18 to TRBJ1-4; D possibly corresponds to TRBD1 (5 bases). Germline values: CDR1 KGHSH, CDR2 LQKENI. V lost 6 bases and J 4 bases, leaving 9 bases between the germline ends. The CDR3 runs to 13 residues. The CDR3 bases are TGTGCCAGCTCTGAGGGACTTAATGAAAAACTGTTTTTT. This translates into CASSEGLNEKLFF.

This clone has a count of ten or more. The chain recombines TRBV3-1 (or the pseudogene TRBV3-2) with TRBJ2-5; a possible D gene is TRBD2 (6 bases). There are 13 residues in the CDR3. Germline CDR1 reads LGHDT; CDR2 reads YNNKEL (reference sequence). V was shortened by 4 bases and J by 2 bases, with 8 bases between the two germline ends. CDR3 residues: CASSRDFQETQYF. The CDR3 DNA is TGTGCCAGCAGCCGGGACTTTCAAGAGACCCAGTACTTC.

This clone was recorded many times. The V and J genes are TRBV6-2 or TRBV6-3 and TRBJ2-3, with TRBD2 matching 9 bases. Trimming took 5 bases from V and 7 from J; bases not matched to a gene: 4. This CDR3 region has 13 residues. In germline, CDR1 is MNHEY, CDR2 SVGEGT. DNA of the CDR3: TGTGCCAGCAGTACCGGACTAGCGAATACGCAGTATTTT. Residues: CASSTGLANTQYF.

The CDR3 coding sequence is TGCGCCAGCAGCCAAGACTTTGCAACTAATGAAAAACTGTTTTTT. Its protein is CASSQDFATNEKLFF. The chain carries TRBV4-1 and TRBJ1-4, with unresolved D. V lost 0 bases and J lost 0, with 5 bases in between. This CDR3 is 15 amino acids long. Germline loops: CDR1 MGHRA, CDR2 YSYEKL.

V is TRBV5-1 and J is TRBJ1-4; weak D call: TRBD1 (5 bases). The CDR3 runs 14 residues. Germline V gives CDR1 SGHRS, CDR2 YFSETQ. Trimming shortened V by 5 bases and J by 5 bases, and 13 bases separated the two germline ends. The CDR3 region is CASSPQVSNEKLFF. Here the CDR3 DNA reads TGCGCCAGCAGTCCACAGGTTTCGAATGAAAAACTGTTTTTT.

The CDR3 reads CAISESTENTEAFF. The CDR3 bases are TGTGCCATCAGTGAGTCAACTGAGAACACTGAAGCTTTCTTT. This chain links TRBV10-3 with TRBJ1-1; D not certain. Germline values: CDR1 ENHRY, CDR2 SYGVKD. This CDR3 comprises 14 residues. Trimming took 0 bases from V and 1 from J, leaving 6 bases between them.

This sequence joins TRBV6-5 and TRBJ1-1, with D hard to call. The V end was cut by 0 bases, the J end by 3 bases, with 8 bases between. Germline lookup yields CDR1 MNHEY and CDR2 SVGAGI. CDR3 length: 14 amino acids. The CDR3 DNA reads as TGTGCCAGCAGTTACTCGACCGGGGACACTGAAGCTTTCTTT. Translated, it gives CASSYSTGDTEAFF.